This T cell receptor beta chain was sequenced during a study of blood T cells in healthy people across ages. Turning to the study itself: Capturing about one barcoded beta molecule per two T cells was achieved by template switching.

Aged about 6 to 95, donors were systemically healthy Caucasians from Russia. A second 7 to 11 cycle PCR used barcoded and J-beta primers. TCRdb itself ran the 5' RACE reads through MiXCR, one entry per CDR3 protein. The sample has roughly 680,000 distinct CDR3 sequences; 40% to 65% are singletons. The CDR3 totals 14 residues. Per germline, CDR1 MGHDK and CDR2 SYGVNS. The V gene lost 2 bases and the J gene lost 8 bases, with 15 bases spanning the gap. The sample holds a few counts of this clonotype. Sequencing was carried out using blood. The TCR was taken from a woman older than 75 in good health. V is TRBV25-1 and J is TRBJ1-2, with a tentative D call TRBD1 (5 bases). This CDR3 is CASSEMAGAGGYTF. For the CDR3, the DNA is TGTGCCAGCAGTGAAATGGCTGGGGCGGGGGGCTACACCTTC.